Detailed here is one T cell receptor beta chain. Its antigen is currently unknown. The data originate from a study of T cell repertoires in ileal Crohn's disease. General study points: Postoperative endoscopy occurred within one year, median approximately 7.5 months.

Profiled with immunoSEQ multiplex PCR; TCRdb holds only in-frame clones, not every one. The sample lists 13,000 or so clones, about 67% occurring once. The time point was: neoterminal ileum biopsy at postoperative endoscopy, about 6 months after surgery. The germline gives CDR1 MNHNS, CDR2 SASEGT. This CDR3 contains 14 residues. The ends lost 10 bases at V and 5 bases at J; junction bases unmatched: 11. This chain connects TRBV6-1 to TRBJ1-2; 9 bases agree with TRBD1. Source material: ileal tissue. The source of this sequence is an adult with Crohn's disease. The CDR3 loop is CATQPDRGNYGYTF. The CDR3 DNA is TGTGCCACCCAACCGGACAGGGGTAATTATGGCTACACCTTC.